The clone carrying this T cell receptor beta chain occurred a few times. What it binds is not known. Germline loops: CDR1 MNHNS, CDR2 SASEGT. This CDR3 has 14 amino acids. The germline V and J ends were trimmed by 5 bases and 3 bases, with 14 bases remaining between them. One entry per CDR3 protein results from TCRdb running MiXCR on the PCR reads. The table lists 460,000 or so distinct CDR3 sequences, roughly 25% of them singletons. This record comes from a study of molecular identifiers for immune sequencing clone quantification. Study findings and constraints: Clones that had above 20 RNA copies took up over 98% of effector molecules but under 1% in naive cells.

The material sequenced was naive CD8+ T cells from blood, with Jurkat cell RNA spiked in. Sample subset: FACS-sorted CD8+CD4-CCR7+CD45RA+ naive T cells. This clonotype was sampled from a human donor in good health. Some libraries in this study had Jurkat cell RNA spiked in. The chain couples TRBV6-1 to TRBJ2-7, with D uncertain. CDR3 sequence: CASSYAQAVYEQYF. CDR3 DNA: TGTGCCAGCAGTTATGCCCAGGCTGTCTACGAGCAGTACTTC.